Below are 24 T cell receptor beta chains sequenced from a single sample in a study of blood T cells in healthy people across ages. Primers used in a second PCR of roughly 6 to 12 cycles were a sample-barcoded 5' primer and a J-beta primer mix. TCRdb re-called the 5' RACE reads through MiXCR, storing one row per CDR3 protein. This sample yields roughly 790,000 distinct CDR3 sequences, of which roughly 41% are seen a single time; 20% to 25% belongs to the top ten. The specimen was blood. The receptors derive from a woman aged 55-69 years in good health.

This clonotype came up a few times. The V gene is TRBV12-3 or TRBV12-4, the J gene TRBJ2-3; D call uncertain. The V and J ends lost 6 bases and 1 base respectively, with 8 bases between them. This CDR3 is 13 amino acids long. This CDR3 reads CASSTSGTDTQYF. The CDR3 DNA follows: TGTGCCAGCAGCACCTCGGGCACAGATACGCAGTATTTT.

This chain connects TRBV7-3 to TRBJ1-1, with TRBD1 matching 7 bases. Unmatched junction bases numbered 6, after V lost 4 bases and J lost 1 base. The germline gives CDR1 SGHTA, CDR2 FQGTGA. The CDR3 consists of 15 residues. CDR3 amino acids: CASSSPGQRNTEAFF. The CDR3 DNA follows: TGTGCCAGCAGCTCGCCGGGACAGAGGAACACTGAAGCTTTCTTT.

About this clonotype: A junction boundary mismatches the germline segment, possibly from a read error. The chain joins TRBV11-3 to TRBJ2-1; a possible D gene is TRBD2 (6 bases). This CDR3 contains 14 residues. Germline V gene lookup returns CDR1 SGHNT and CDR2 YENEEA. The CDR3 DNA follows: TGTGCTAGCAGCTTTTCAGGACTAAAGGCGGAGCAGTTCTTC. Translation: CASSFSGLKAEQFF.

This clonotype was recorded at least ten times. The rearrangement joins TRBV6-6 to TRBJ1-1; D remains unclear. Germline CDR1 and CDR2: MNHNY and SVGAGI (reference sequence). The CDR3 runs to 14 residues. V lost 7 bases and J lost 2, with 14 bases in between. CDR3 sequence (DNA): TGTGCCAGCACCCCTAAGGAACCTAACACTGAAGCTTTCTTT. Translation gives CASTPKEPNTEAFF.

The rearrangement uses TRBV7-2 and TRBJ1-2, with 10 bases lining up with TRBD1. Germline values: CDR1 SGHTA, CDR2 FQGNSA. V dropped 5 bases and J dropped 0; count of bases not matched to a gene: 3. The CDR3 length is 15 residues. CDR3 coding DNA: TGTGCCAGCAGCGACGGGACAGGGGCTAACTATGGCTACACCTTC. Translated, it gives CASSDGTGANYGYTF. The complete variable domain, with remaining parts taken from reference TRBV7-2 and TRBJ1-2, reads GAGVSQSPSNKVTEKGKDVELRCDPISGHTALYWYRQSLGQGLEFLIYFQGNSAPDKSGLPSDRFSAERTGGSVSTLTIQRTQQEDSAVYLCASSDGTGANYGYTFGSGTRLTVV.

The gene calls are TRBV12-3 or TRBV12-4 and TRBJ1-1, with no clear D. The CDR3 has 14 residues. Trimming cost V 8 bases and J 4 bases, with 17 bases left between them. The CDR3 sequence: CASGPREGGTEAFF. CDR3 DNA: TGTGCCAGCGGTCCCCGGGAGGGAGGCACTGAAGCTTTCTTT.

The chain is built from TRBV20-1 and TRBJ2-7, with a tentative D call TRBD1 (6 bases). V gave up 3 bases and J gave up 1 base, with 19 bases separating them. Germline assignment: CDR1 DFQATT and CDR2 SNEGSKA (reference sequence). The CDR3 is 16 residues long. DNA for the CDR3: TGCAGTGCTAGGGGGCCCCTAGGACAGAATTCCTACGAGCAGTACTTC. Protein sequence: CSARGPLGQNSYEQYF.

The gene calls are TRBV6-5 and TRBJ1-5; perhaps TRBD1 as D (6 bases). Germline CDR1 reads MNHEY; CDR2 reads SVGAGI. The V end was cut by 0 bases, the J end by 3 bases, with 18 bases between. CDR3 length: 18 residues. The DNA of the CDR3 is TGTGCCAGCAGTTACTCTGGTAGGGGGGCAACATACAATCAGCCCCAGCATTTT. Its protein product is CASSYSGRGATYNQPQHF.

The genes are TRBV20-1 and TRBJ2-1; D gene unclear. The germline V gene has CDR1 DFQATT and CDR2 SNEGSKA (reference sequence). The CDR3 contains 13 residues. Between the trimmed V and J ends, which lost 4 bases and 2 bases, there was a span of 9 bases. The CDR3 protein is CSATSLTYNEQFF. The CDR3 region has the DNA TGCAGTGCTACCAGCCTAACCTACAATGAGCAGTTCTTC.

This clonotype was seen more than once but under ten times. J is TRBJ1-1 and V is TRBV28, with 11 bases lining up with TRBD1. The CDR3 totals 16 residues. With 2 bases clipped from V and 4 bases from J, the junction kept 6 bases outside the gene matches. Germline assignment: CDR1 MDHEN and CDR2 SYDVKM. The CDR3 DNA reads as TGTGCCAGCAGTTTAGAGGGGGGGACAGGGGGCACTGAAGCTTTCTTT. Protein: CASSLEGGTGGTEAFF.

In its sample, this clonotype was seen a few times. The chain links TRBV11-3 to TRBJ1-2, with D possibly matching TRBD1 (6 bases). Germline V gene sequence: CDR1 SGHNT, CDR2 YENEEA. The CDR3 sequence is 13 residues long. CDR3 amino acids: CPDRSGSRGGYTF. The CDR3 DNA reads TGTCCCGACAGGAGTGGAAGTCGAGGTGGCTACACCTTC. Looking up the rest from reference TRBV11-3 and TRBJ1-2 gives the full variable domain: EAGVVQSPRYKIIEKKQPVAFWCNPISGHNTLYWYLQNLGQGPELLIRYENEEAVDDSQLPKDRFSAERLKGVDSTLKIQPAELGDSAVYLCPDRSGSRGGYTFGSGTRLTVV.

This clonotype was seen a handful of times. The V call is TRBV5-1, the J call TRBJ2-5; 10 bases align to TRBD2. Germline V gene lookup returns CDR1 SGHRS and CDR2 YFSETQ. V gave up 5 bases and J gave up 4 bases; unmatched junction bases: 8. This CDR3 spans 15 amino acids. CDR3 in amino acids: CASRSGLAGAETQYF. DNA for the CDR3: TGCGCCAGCAGGTCGGGGCTAGCGGGAGCAGAGACCCAGTACTTC. Drawing the rest from reference TRBV5-1 and TRBJ2-5, the complete variable domain is KAGVTQTPRYLIKTRGQQVTLSCSPISGHRSVSWYQQTPGQGLQFLFEYFSETQRNKGNFPGRFSGRQFSNSRSEMNVSTLELGDSALYLCASRSGLAGAETQYFGPGTRLLVL.

The chain combines TRBV9 with TRBJ2-3, with TRBD2 matching over 7 bases. After removal of 4 bases from V and 3 bases from J, the junction contained 8 bases not matched to a gene. The CDR3 contains 15 residues. CDR1 and CDR2 (germline): SGDLS, YYNGEE. The DNA of the CDR3 is TGTGCCAGCAGCCCTGGACTAGTTCATACAGATACGCAGTATTTT. It specifies CASSPGLVHTDTQYF.

This chain links TRBV3-1 with TRBJ2-5; D perhaps matches TRBD1 (6 bases). Germline V gene lookup returns CDR1 LGHDT and CDR2 YNNKEL (reference sequence). This CDR3 has 14 residues. V was trimmed by 3 bases and J by 11 bases, leaving 19 bases between them. Written as DNA, the CDR3 is TGTGCCAGCAGCCAGGGCAGGGGCTACAATGAGCAGTACTTC. It encodes CASSQGRGYNEQYF.

In this sample, this clonotype turned up once. The chain combines TRBV4-3 with TRBJ2-1; TRBD2 matches at 7 bases. The V and J ends lost 0 bases and 9 bases, in that order; junction bases with no gene match: 8. There are 15 residues in the CDR3. CDR1 LGHNA and CDR2 YSLEER come from the germline V gene. The CDR3 region has the DNA TGCGCCAGCAGCCAAGAATCGGCGGGGGTGGGTGAGCAGTTCTTC. It translates to CASSQESAGVGEQFF.

The chain carries TRBV2 and TRBJ2-5, with D tentatively TRBD1 or TRBD2 (5 bases each). The CDR3 has 14 amino acids. The ends were cut back, 7 bases at V and 5 bases at J, with 17 bases in the middle. The V gene's germline CDR1 is SNHLY and CDR2 FYNNEI. The CDR3 loop is CASTRGTGYETQYF. The DNA for the CDR3 is TGTGCCAGCACCCGAGGGACGGGTTACGAGACCCAGTACTTC.

The rearrangement links TRBV6-2 or TRBV6-3 to TRBJ2-1; weak D call: TRBD2 (6 bases). CDR1 and CDR2 from the germline V gene are MNHEY and SVGEGT. This CDR3 is 12 amino acids long. For the CDR3, the DNA is TGTGCGGGGGGTGGGGGACACAATGAGCAGTTCTTC. Protein: CAGGGGHNEQFF.

The V call is TRBV6-6, the J call TRBJ2-7; no clear D. The CDR3 loop spans 13 amino acids. Germline V gene lookup returns CDR1 MNHNY and CDR2 SVGAGI (reference sequence). Trimming pared 6 bases from V and 3 bases from J, leaving 12 bases between. CDR3: CASRQDPHYEQYF. The CDR3 coding sequence is TGTGCCAGCAGGCAAGACCCGCACTACGAGCAGTACTTC.

This chain links TRBV15 with TRBJ2-1, with 10 bases matching TRBD2. The CDR3 runs 15 residues. The V segment lost 3 bases and the J segment 7 bases; nucleotides outside the gene matches: 6. CDR1 and CDR2 from the germline V gene are LNHNV and YYDKDF (reference sequence). CDR3 nucleotide sequence: TGTGCCACCAGCAGCGGACTAGCGGTCTTGAATGAGCAGTTCTTC. Protein: CATSSGLAVLNEQFF.

J is TRBJ1-2 and V is TRBV6-5; a possible D gene is TRBD1 (5 bases). This CDR3 contains 13 residues. From germline, CDR1 is MNHEY and CDR2 SVGAGI. V lost 7 bases and J 8 bases, leaving 17 bases between the germline ends. The CDR3 DNA sequence: TGTGCCAGCACGTACGGGAGGGGTTTCGGCTACACCTTC. Amino acid sequence: CASTYGRGFGYTF.

The rearrangement joins TRBV6-6 to TRBJ1-6; no firm D call. The CDR3 covers 15 residues. CDR1 and CDR2 (germline): MNHNY, SVGAGI (reference sequence). The V end lost 0 bases, the J end lost 6 bases, and 9 bases lay between the germline ends. DNA for the CDR3: TGTGCCAGCAGTTACTCGCGGGGTGGTAATTCACCCCTCCACTTT. The encoded protein is CASSYSRGGNSPLHF.

This clonotype has more than one count but fewer than ten. The genes are TRBV6-1 and TRBJ1-2; D is undetermined. The CDR3 sequence is 18 residues long. V was shortened by 4 bases and J by 0 bases, with 21 bases between the two germline ends. CDR1 and CDR2 from the germline V gene are MNHNS and SASEGT. The CDR3 DNA reads TGTGCCAGCAGTGTTGTAGGAGGGTACCTCCCGCCTAACTATGGCTACACCTTC. It translates to CASSVVGGYLPPNYGYTF.

This clonotype was recorded a few times. The chain has TRBV10-3 and TRBJ2-1; D uncertain. CDR1 is ENHRY, CDR2 SYGVKD, per germline. This CDR3 has 13 residues. V gave up 9 bases and J gave up 4 bases, with 13 bases separating them. CDR3 in amino acids: CAMIVLWYNEQFF. CDR3 DNA: TGTGCCATGATCGTTCTATGGTACAATGAGCAGTTCTTC.

The sample holds many counts of this clonotype. The rearrangement joins TRBV20-1 to TRBJ2-1; 8 bases are a match to TRBD1. With V trimmed by 7 bases and J by 8 bases, 10 bases remained unmatched. The CDR3 has 13 residues. Germline V gene sequence: CDR1 DFQATT, CDR2 SNEGSKA (reference sequence). The CDR3 reads CSVIQGAIDEQFF. CDR3 nucleotide sequence: TGCAGTGTCATCCAGGGGGCCATAGATGAGCAGTTCTTC.